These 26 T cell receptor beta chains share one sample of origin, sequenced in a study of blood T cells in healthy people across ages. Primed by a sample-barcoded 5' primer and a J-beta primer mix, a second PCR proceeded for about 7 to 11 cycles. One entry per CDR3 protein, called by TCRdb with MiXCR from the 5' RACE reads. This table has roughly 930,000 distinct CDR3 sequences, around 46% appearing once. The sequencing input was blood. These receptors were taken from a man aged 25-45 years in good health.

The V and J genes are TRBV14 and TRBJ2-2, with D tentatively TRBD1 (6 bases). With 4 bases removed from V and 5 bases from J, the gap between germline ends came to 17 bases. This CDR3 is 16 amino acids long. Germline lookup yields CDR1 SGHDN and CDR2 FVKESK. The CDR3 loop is CASSRPGQKWTGELFF. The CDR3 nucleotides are TGTGCCAGCAGCCGGCCAGGACAGAAATGGACCGGGGAGCTGTTTTTT.

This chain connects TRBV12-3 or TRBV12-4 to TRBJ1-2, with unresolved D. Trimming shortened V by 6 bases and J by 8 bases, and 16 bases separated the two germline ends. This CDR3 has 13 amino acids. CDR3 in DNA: TGTGCCAGCAGCACGGATCCGACTTGGGGCTACACCTTC. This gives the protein CASSTDPTWGYTF.

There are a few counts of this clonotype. This chain's CDR3 is CASRAGTGSFYEQYF. CDR3 bases: TGCGCCAGCAGGGCCGGGACAGGTTCGTTCTACGAGCAGTACTTC. The gene calls are TRBV5-1 and TRBJ2-7, with 8 bases aligning to TRBD1. J lost 3 bases, V lost 5 bases, and 10 bases had no gene match. This CDR3 comprises 15 residues. CDR1 SGHRS and CDR2 YFSETQ come from the germline V gene.

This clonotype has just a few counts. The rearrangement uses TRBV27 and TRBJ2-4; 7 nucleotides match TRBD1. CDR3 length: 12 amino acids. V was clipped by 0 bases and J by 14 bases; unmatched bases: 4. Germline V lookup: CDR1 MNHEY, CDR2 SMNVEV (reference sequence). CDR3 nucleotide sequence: TGTGCCAGCAGTTTATCAGGGGGCGCGGAGTACTTC. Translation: CASSLSGGAEYF.

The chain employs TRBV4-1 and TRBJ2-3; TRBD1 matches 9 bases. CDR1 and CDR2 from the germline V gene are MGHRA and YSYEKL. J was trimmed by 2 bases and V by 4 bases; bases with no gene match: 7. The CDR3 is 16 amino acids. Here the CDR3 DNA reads TGCGCCAGCAGCCGTATGGACAGGGGCCTCACAGATACGCAGTATTTT. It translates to CASSRMDRGLTDTQYF.

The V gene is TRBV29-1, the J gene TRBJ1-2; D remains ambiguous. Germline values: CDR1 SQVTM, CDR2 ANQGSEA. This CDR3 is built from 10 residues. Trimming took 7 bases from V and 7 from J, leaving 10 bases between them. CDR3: CSAASTGYTF. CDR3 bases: TGCAGCGCCGCCTCAACTGGCTACACCTTC.

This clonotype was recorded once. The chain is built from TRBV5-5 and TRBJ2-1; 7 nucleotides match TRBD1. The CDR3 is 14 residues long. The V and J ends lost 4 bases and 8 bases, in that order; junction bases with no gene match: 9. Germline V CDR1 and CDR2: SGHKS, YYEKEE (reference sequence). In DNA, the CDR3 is TGTGCCAGCAGCCTGTTACCCACAGGGGATGAGCAGTTCTTC. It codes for CASSLLPTGDEQFF.

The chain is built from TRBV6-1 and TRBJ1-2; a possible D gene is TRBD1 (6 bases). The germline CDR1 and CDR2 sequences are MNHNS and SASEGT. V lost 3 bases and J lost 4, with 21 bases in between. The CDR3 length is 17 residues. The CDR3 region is CASSDRSLNGGRYGYTF. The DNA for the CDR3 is TGTGCCAGCAGTGACCGGTCCCTAAATGGGGGCCGCTATGGCTACACCTTC.

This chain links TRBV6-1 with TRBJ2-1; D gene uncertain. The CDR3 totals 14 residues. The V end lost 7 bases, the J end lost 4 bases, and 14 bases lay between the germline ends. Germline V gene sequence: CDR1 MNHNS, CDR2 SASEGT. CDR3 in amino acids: CASTPPNTYNEQFF. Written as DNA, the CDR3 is TGTGCCAGCACCCCACCAAATACGTACAATGAGCAGTTCTTC.

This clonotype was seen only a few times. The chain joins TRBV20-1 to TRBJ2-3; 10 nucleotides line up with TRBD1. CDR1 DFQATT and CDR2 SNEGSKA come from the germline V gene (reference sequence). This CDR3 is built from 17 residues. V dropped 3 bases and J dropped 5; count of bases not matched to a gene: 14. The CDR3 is CSARTTSGQGLGDTQYF. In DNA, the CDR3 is TGCAGTGCTAGGACGACCTCGGGACAGGGGCTTGGAGATACGCAGTATTTT.

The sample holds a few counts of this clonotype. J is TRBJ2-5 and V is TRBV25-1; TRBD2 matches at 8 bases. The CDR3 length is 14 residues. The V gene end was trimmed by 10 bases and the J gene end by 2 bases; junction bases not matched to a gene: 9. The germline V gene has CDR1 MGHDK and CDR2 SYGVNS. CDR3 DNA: TGTGCCACGGGGGGGGCAACTACGCAAGAGACCCAGTACTTC. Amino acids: CATGGATTQETQYF. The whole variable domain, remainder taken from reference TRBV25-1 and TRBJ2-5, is EADIYQTPRYLVIGTGKKITLECSQTMGHDKMYWYQQDPGMELHLIHYSYGVNSTEKGDLSSESTVSRIRTEHFPLTLESARPSHTSQYLCATGGATTQETQYFGPGTRLLVL.

The CDR3 is CSANGGSEKLFF. CDR3 nucleotides: TGCAGTGCTAACGGAGGAAGTGAAAAACTGTTTTTT. This chain uses TRBV20-1 with TRBJ1-4, with D unresolved. Germline V gives CDR1 DFQATT, CDR2 SNEGSKA (reference sequence). The CDR3 spans 12 residues. Trimming shortened V by 4 bases and J by 7 bases, and 10 bases separated the two germline ends.

The CDR3 spells CASRTGQGHTDTQYF. CDR3 bases: TGTGCCAGCAGGACAGGACAGGGACACACAGATACGCAGTATTTT. V is TRBV6-1 and J is TRBJ2-3, with 8 nucleotides matching TRBD1. V lost 6 bases to trimming and J lost 2 bases; unmatched junction nucleotides: 7. CDR1 MNHNS and CDR2 SASEGT come from the germline V gene. There are 15 residues in the CDR3.

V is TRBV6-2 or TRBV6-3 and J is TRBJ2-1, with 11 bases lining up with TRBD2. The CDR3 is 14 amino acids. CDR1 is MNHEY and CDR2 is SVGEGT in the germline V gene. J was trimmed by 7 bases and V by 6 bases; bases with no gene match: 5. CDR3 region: CASRLGLAGNEQFF. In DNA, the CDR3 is TGTGCCAGCAGACTCGGACTAGCGGGTAATGAGCAGTTCTTC.

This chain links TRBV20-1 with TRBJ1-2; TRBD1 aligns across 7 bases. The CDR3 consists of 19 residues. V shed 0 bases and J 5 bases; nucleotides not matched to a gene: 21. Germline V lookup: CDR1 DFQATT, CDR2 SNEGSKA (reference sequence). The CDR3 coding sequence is TGCAGTGCTAGAGATAGTAGACAGGGCGACAGAGCAATAGGGTATGGCTACACCTTC. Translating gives CSARDSRQGDRAIGYGYTF.

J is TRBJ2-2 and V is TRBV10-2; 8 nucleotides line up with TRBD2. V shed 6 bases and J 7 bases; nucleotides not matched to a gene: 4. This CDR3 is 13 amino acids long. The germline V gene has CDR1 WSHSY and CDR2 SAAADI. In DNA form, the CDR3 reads TGCGCCAGCAGACCGGGGGGGCACGGGGAGCTGTTTTTT. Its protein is CASRPGGHGELFF.

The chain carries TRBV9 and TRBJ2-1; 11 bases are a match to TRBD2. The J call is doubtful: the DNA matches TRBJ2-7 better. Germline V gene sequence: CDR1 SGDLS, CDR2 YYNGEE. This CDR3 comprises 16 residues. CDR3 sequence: CASRKGLAGGYNEQYF. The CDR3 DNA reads TGTGCCAGCAGAAAGGGGCTAGCGGGGGGTTACAATGAGCAGTACTTC.

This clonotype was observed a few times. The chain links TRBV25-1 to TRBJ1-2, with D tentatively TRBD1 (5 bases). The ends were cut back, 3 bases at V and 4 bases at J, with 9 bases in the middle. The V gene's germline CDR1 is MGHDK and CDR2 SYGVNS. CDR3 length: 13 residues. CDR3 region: CASSEPGTYGYTF. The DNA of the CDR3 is TGTGCCAGCAGTGAGCCCGGGACCTATGGCTACACCTTC.

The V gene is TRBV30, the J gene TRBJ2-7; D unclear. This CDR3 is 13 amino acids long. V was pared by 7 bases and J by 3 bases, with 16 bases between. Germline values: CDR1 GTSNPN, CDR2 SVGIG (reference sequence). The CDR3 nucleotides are TGTGCCTTGCGAAGGACGGCTGGCTACGAGCAGTACTTC. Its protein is CALRRTAGYEQYF.

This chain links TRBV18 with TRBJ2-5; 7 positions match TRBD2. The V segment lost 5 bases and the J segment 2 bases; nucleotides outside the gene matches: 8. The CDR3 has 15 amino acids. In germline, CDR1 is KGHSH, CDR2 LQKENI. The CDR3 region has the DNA TGTGCCAGCTCATCGAGATCGGGGGGTCAAGAGACCCAGTACTTC. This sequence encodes CASSSRSGGQETQYF.

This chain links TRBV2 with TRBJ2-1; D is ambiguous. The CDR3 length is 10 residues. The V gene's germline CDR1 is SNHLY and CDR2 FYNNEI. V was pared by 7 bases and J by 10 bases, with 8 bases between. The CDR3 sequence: CASNEKEQFF. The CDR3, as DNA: TGTGCCAGCAACGAAAAGGAGCAGTTCTTC.

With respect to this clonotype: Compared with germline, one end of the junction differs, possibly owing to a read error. The CDR3 sequence is CASGLGLFDQETQYF. CDR3 in DNA: TGCGCCAGCGGCTTGGGACTATTTGACCAAGAGACCCAGTACTTC. The chain employs TRBV5-1 and TRBJ2-5, with 7 bases aligning to TRBD2. The CDR3 length is 15 residues. The germline V gene has CDR1 SGHRS and CDR2 YFSETQ.

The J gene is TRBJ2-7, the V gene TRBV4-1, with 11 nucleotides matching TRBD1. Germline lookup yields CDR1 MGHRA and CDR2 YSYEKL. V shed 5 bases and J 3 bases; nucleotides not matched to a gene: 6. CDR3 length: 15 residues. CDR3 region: CASSRTGGRIYEQYF. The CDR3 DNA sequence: TGCGCCAGCAGCAGGACAGGGGGCAGAATCTACGAGCAGTACTTC.

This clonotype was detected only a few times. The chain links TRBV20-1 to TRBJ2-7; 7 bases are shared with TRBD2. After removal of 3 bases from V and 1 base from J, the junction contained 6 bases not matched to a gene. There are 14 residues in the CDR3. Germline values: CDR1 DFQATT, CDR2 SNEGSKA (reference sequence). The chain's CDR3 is CSARGGGKSYEQYF. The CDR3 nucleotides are TGCAGTGCTAGGGGCGGGGGTAAGTCCTACGAGCAGTACTTC.

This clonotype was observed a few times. The CDR3 reads CASSQRDSREKLFF. The CDR3 coding sequence is TGTGCCAGCAGTCAACGGGACTCTCGCGAAAAACTGTTTTTT. This rearrangement joins TRBV6-2 or TRBV6-3 to TRBJ1-4; D is possibly TRBD1 (5 bases). Trimming shortened V by 5 bases and J by 8 bases, and 15 bases separated the two germline ends. Germline loops: CDR1 MNHEY, CDR2 SVGEGT. This CDR3 has 14 amino acids.

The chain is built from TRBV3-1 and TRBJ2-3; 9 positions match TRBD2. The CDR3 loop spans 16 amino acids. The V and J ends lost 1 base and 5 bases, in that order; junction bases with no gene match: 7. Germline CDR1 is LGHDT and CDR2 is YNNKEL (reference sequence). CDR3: CASSQGLQAGGDTQYF. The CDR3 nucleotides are TGTGCCAGCAGCCAAGGCCTCCAAGCGGGGGGAGATACGCAGTATTTT.